Sequencing of this T cell receptor beta chain was carried out in a study of T cell responses to AZD1222 COVID-19 vaccine. Study-wide results and caveats: Clonal diversity may have been underestimated in mostly white British donors. CD4 TCRs covered the whole spike, strongest at regions 160-218 and 743-854. Just six or seven AZD1222 recipients tested seropositive at baseline.

V gave up 6 bases and J gave up 8 bases, with 16 bases separating them. The CDR3 runs 13 residues. The germline V gene has CDR1 ENHRY and CDR2 SYGVKD. TCRdb's copy holds only in-frame clones and misses some; the assay was immunoSEQ multiplex PCR. The data contain 160,000 or so clones, roughly 90% of them singletons. This clone was counted once. Its antigen is undetermined. The origin of this receptor is an adult in good health. The chain joins TRBV10-3 to TRBJ1-2; possible D gene TRBD1, 6 bases. The starting material was peripheral blood, obtained on day 0 of AZD1222 vaccination. CDR3 nucleotide sequence: TGTGCCATCAGCTCCTTGGGGGCTGAGGGCTACACCTTC. This translates into CAISSLGAEGYTF.